This is a list of T cell receptor beta chains from one sample in a study of T cell repertoires in cytomegalovirus infection. Which antigens these TCRs recognize remains unknown. TCRdb re-called the reads with MiXCR, one entry per CDR3 protein. The table includes under 500,000 distinct CDR3 sequences, under 45% detected once. Sample: cultured PBMCs, taken from culture after CMV antigen stimulation. These TCRs come from a human donor in good health (CMV status not recorded). Some clones in this sample may be carry-over from other donors' samples. CDR3s leave out the opening cysteine and the closing phenylalanine or tryptophan.

TRBJ2-1,TRBV6-1,ASSEWTLWTSGLSNEQF
TRBJ2-5,TRBV7-8,ASSSWTAGQETQY
TRBJ2-7,TRBV7-9,ASSRAGQQY
TRBJ1-5,TRBV10-3,AIGAGISNQPQH
TRBJ2-5,TRBV7-6,ASSIDTSGTGGTQY
TRBJ1-2,TRBV7-9,ASSLSGAPGYGYT
TRBJ1-5,TRBV6-2/TRBV6-3,ASTGGSQPQH
TRBJ2-5,TRBV7-8,ASSAPRLGQDLETQY
TRBJ2-1,TRBV6-2/TRBV6-3,ASSYLDSHPYNEQF
TRBJ2-7,TRBV5-4,ASSSPVGDPYEQY
TRBJ2-1,TRBV7-8,ASSELASTQRGL
TRBJ2-4,TRBV7-2,ASSLAGLAGRDIQY
TRBJ1-2,TRBV7-8,ASSLALRASSYGYT
TRBJ2-5,TRBV7-2,ASSPAVTHVETQY
TRBJ1-3,TRBV28,ASRGGGGTGGNTIY
TRBJ2-4,TRBV4-1,ASSPSSGGSKNIQY
TRBJ2-1,TRBV7-2,ASSTRIGLGGNEQF
TRBJ2-7,TRBV11-2,ASRTLLGARSYEQY
TRBJ1-4,TRBV2,ASRDGLNNEKLF
TRBJ2-5,TRBV6-1,ATRQVQTQY
TRBJ2-7,TRBV6-1,ASTEPGRYEQY
TRBJ2-2,TRBV19,ASSIRGGTGELF
TRBJ1-2,TRBV12-3/TRBV12-4,ASRIVGLRGYT
TRBJ2-7,TRBV7-9,ASSAGTSRGENEQY
TRBJ2-2,TRBV9,ASSGRVYTGELF
TRBJ2-3,TRBV6-1,ASRQTSGGGRKDTQY
TRBJ2-3,TRBV11-2,ASSRGQITDTQY
TRBJ1-2,TRBV6-5,ASTTTARAYGYT
TRBJ2-3,TRBV24-1,ATSVRQDTDTQY
TRBJ2-2,TRBV11-2,ASSRAPRGPVMAVGELF
TRBJ1-6,TRBV2,ASSDALWGLNSPLH
TRBJ1-6,TRBV7-6,ASSLARSSYNSPLH
TRBJ2-7,TRBV12-3/TRBV12-4,ASCFTGAEQY
TRBJ1-3,TRBV7-8,ASSLVFGDSGNTIY
TRBJ1-2,TRBV6-6,ASSYSDRERGYT
TRBJ2-4,TRBV7-2,ASSPRRDTKHIQY
TRBJ1-6,TRBV7-8,ASSSDLGNSPLH
TRBJ2-2,TRBV7-2,ASSSTGGTGELF
TRBJ2-3,TRBV24-1,ATSDAAAADTQF
TRBJ2-3,TRBV11-2,ASSLSGRASDTQY
TRBJ2-2,TRBV15,ATSTSRGAGDTGELF
TRBJ2-2,TRBV12-3/TRBV12-4,ASSQGQGPTGELF
TRBJ2-7,TRBV7-2,ASSSSGGTYEQY
TRBJ1-4,TRBV4-2,ASSPTGDVSVQGVF
TRBJ2-3,TRBV19,ASRDTAYTDTQY
TRBJ1-1,TRBV7-2,ASSLGVVNTEAF
TRBJ2-7,TRBV11-2,ASSLLQDRVYEQY
TRBJ2-2,TRBV6-8,ASSYVGPQTGELF
TRBJ2-2,TRBV7-2,ASSYGGRTGELF
TRBJ1-6,TRBV6-1,ASSRQSTPLH
TRBJ1-6,TRBV5-4,ASSFDRLYNSPLH
TRBJ2-2,TRBV7-6,ASSLTSGGLFGELF
TRBJ1-1,TRBV6-1,ASSEWRGTEAF
TRBJ2-2,TRBV12-3/TRBV12-4,ASSLFRGTITGELF
TRBJ1-6,TRBV4-1,ASSPEGQGYSPLH